This TCR beta chain was profiled in a study of T cell changes during pregnancy in multiple sclerosis. Sequencing was performed with immunoSEQ multiplex PCR; in TCRdb, only in-frame clones are kept and a portion is missing. The table records about 13,000 clones, more than 70% of them present only once. Per the germline V gene, CDR1 is MRHNA and CDR2 is SNTAGT. The CDR3 has 15 residues. Losses at the gene ends were 4 bases for V and 6 bases for J; bases not matched to a gene: 6. The material was CD8+ T cells from peripheral blood mononuclear cells, obtained in the first trimester of pregnancy. This TCR derives from a female donor with multiple sclerosis, enrolled in a pregnancy study. V gene TRBV6-4 combines with J gene TRBJ2-3; TRBD1 matches at 11 bases. Here the CDR3 reads CASSAGGQGADTQYF. The CDR3 region has the DNA TGTGCCAGCAGTGCAGGTGGACAGGGGGCCGATACGCAGTATTTT.